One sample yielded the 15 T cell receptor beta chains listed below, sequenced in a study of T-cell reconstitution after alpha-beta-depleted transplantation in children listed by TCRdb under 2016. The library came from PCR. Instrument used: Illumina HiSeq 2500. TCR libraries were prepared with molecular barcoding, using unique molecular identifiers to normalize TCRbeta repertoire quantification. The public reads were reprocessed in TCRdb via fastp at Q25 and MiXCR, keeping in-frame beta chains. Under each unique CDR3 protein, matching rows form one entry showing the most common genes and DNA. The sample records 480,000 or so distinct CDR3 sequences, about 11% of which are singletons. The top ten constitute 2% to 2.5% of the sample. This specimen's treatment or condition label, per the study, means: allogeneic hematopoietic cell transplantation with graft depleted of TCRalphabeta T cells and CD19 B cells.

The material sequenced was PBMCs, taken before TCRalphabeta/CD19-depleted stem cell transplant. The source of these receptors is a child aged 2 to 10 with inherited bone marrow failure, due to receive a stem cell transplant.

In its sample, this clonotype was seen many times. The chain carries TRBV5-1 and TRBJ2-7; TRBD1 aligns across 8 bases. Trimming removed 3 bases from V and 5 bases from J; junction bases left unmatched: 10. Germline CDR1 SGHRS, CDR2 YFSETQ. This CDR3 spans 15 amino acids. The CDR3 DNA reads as TGCGCCAGCAGCTCCTCCAGGGGGCAGGGGGACGAGCAGTACTTC. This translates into CASSSSRGQGDEQYF. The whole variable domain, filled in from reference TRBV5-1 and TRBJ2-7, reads KAGVTQTPRYLIKTRGQQVTLSCSPISGHRSVSWYQQTPGQGLQFLFEYFSETQRNKGNFPGRFSGRQFSNSRSEMNVSTLELGDSALYLCASSSSRGQGDEQYFGPGTRLTVT.

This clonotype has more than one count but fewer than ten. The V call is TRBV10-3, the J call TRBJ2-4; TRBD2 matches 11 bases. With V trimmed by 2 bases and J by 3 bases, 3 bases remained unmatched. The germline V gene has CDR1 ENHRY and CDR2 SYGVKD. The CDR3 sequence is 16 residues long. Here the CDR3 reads CAISERGLADKNIQYF. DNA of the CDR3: TGTGCCATCAGTGAGAGGGGACTAGCGGACAAAAACATTCAGTACTTC.

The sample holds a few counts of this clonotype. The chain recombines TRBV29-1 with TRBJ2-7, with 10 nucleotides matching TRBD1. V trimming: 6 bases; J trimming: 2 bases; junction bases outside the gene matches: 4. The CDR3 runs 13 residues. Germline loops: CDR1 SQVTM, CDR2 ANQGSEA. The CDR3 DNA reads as TGCAGCGTCACCGGGACAGGGGCCTACGAGCAGTACTTC. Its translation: CSVTGTGAYEQYF.

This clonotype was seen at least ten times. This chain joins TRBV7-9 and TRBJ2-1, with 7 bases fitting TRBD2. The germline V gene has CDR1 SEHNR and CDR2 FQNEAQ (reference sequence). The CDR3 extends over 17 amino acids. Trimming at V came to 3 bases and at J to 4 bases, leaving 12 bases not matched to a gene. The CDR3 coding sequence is TGTGCCAGCAGCTTTGTGGAGCGGGGCAAGGTGTACAATGAGCAGTTCTTC. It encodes CASSFVERGKVYNEQFF.

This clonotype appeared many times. The CDR3 sequence: CASSRETGPAREQYF. CDR3 bases: TGCGCCAGCAGCCGAGAAACAGGGCCCGCACGCGAGCAGTACTTC. V gene TRBV4-3 combines with J gene TRBJ2-7; a possible D gene is TRBD1 (6 bases). The CDR3 spans 15 residues. Trimming stripped 4 bases from V and 6 bases from J, with 19 bases between. Germline V gives CDR1 LGHNA, CDR2 YSLEER.

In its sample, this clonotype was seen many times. CDR3 nucleotides: TGCGCCAGCAGCCAACACGGGACTAGCGTGGTGTTAGGTGGCCAAGAGACCCAGTACTTC. Translation: CASSQHGTSVVLGGQETQYF. The V and J genes are TRBV4-3 and TRBJ2-5, with 10 bases aligning to TRBD2. CDR1 LGHNA and CDR2 YSLEER come from the germline V gene. This CDR3 is built from 20 residues. V was clipped by 2 bases and J by 1 base; unmatched bases: 16.

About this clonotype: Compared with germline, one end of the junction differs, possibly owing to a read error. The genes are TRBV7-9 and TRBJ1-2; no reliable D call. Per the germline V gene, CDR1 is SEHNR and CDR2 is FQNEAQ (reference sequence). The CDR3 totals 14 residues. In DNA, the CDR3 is TGTGCCAGCAGCTTATATCCGGGGAACTATGCCTACACCTTC. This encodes CASSLYPGNYAYTF. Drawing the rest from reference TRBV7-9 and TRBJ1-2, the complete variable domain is DTGVSQNPRHKITKRGQNVTFRCDPISEHNRLYWYRQTLGQGPEFLTYFQNEAQLEKSRLLSDRFSAERPKGSFSTLEIQRTEQGDSAMYLCASSLYPGNYAYTFGSGTRLTVV.

As DNA, the CDR3 is TGTGCCAGCAGCTTAATGGGACTAGCCCAAGAGACCCAGTACTTC. It specifies CASSLMGLAQETQYF. This sequence joins TRBV7-8 and TRBJ2-5; TRBD2 matches 9 bases. The V segment lost 2 bases and the J segment 1 base; nucleotides outside the gene matches: 2. This CDR3 comprises 15 residues. CDR1 SGHVS and CDR2 FQNEAQ come from the germline V gene. Full variable domain (rest looked up from reference TRBV7-8 and TRBJ2-5): GAGVSQSPRYKVAKRGQDVALRCDPISGHVSLFWYQQALGQGPEFLTYFQNEAQLDKSGLPSDRFFAERPEGSVSTLKIQRTQQEDSAVYLCASSLMGLAQETQYFGPGTRLLVL.

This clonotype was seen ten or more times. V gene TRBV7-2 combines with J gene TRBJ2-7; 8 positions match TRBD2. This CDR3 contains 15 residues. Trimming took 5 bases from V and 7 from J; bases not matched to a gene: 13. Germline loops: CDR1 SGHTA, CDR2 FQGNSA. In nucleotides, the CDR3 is TGTGCCAGCAGCCTACAACCGGGGGGGTGGTGGGAGCAGTACTTC. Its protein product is CASSLQPGGWWEQYF.

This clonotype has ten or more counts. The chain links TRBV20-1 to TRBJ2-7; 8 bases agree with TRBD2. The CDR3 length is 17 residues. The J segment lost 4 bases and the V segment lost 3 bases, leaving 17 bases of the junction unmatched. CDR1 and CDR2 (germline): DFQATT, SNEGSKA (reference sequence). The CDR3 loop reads CSARAWDSGKAMYEQYF. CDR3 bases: TGCAGTGCTAGGGCGTGGGATAGCGGGAAGGCTATGTACGAGCAGTACTTC.

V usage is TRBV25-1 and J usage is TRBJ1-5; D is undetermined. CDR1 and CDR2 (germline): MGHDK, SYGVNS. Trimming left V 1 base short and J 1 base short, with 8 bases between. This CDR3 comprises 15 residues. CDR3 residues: CASSEWEGSNQPQHF. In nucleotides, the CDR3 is TGTGCCAGCAGTGAATGGGAGGGAAGCAATCAGCCCCAGCATTTT.

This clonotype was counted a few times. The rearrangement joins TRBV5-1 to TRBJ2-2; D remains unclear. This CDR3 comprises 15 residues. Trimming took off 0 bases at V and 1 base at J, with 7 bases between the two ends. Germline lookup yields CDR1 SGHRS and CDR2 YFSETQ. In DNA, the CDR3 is TGCGCCAGCAGCTTGGGACAATTGAACACCGGGGAGCTGTTTTTT. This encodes CASSLGQLNTGELFF.

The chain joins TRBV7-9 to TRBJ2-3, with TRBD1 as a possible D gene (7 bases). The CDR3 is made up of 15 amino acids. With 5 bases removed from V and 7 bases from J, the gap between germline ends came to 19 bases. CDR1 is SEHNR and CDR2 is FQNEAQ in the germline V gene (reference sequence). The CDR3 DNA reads TGTGCCAGCAGCCCGGTCCGGGCAGGGGGGAATACGCAGTATTTT. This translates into CASSPVRAGGNTQYF.

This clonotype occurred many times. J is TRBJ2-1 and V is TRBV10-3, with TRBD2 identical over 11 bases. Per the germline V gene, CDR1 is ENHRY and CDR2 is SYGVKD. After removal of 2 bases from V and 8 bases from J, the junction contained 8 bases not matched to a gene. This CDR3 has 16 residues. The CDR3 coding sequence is TGTGCCATCAGTGAGGTGGTAGCGGGAGGGCCAGATGAGCAGTTCTTC. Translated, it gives CAISEVVAGGPDEQFF.

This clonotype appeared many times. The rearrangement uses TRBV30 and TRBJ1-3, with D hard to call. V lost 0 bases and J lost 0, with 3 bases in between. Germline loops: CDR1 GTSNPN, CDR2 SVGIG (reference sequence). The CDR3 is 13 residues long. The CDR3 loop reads CAWSVSSGNTIYF. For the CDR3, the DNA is TGTGCCTGGAGTGTGAGCTCTGGAAACACCATATATTTT.